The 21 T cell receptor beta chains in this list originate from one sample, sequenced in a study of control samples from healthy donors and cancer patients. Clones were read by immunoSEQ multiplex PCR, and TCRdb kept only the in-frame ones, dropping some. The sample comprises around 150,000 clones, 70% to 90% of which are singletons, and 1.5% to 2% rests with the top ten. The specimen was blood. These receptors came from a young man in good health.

The CDR3 loop is CASTGRTYNNEQFF. The CDR3 coding sequence is TGTGCCAGTACCGGCAGGACCTACAACAATGAGCAGTTCTTC. The rearrangement joins TRBV19 to TRBJ2-1; D is ambiguous. Trimming cost V 7 bases and J 5 bases, with 15 bases left between them. CDR1 is LNHDA and CDR2 is SQIVND in the germline V gene (reference sequence). This CDR3 comprises 14 residues.

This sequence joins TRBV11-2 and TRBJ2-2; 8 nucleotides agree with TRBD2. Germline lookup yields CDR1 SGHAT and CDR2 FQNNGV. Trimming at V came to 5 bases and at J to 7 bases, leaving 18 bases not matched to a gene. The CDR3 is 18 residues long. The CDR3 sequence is CASSPNRVVGLAVGELFF. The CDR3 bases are TGTGCCAGCAGCCCTAACCGAGTCGTTGGACTAGCCGTCGGGGAGCTGTTTTTT.

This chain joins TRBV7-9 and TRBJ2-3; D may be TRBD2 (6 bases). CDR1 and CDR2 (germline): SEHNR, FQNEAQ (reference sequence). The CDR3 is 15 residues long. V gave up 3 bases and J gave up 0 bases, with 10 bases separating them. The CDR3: CASSFLRGSTDTQYF. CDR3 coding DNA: TGTGCCAGCAGCTTTCTGCGGGGTAGCACAGATACGCAGTATTTT.

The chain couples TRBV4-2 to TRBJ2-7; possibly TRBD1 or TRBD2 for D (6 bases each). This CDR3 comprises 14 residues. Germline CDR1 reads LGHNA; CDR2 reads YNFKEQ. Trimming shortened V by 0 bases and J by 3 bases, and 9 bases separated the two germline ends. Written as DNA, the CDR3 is TGTGCCAGCAGCCAAGACAGGGGAGGCTACGAGCAGTACTTC. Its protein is CASSQDRGGYEQYF.

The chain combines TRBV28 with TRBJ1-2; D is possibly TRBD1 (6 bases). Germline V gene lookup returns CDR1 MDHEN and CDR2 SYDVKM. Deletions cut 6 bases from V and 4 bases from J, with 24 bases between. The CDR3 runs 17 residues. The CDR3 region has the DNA TGTGCCAGCAGCCCGACGGCCCCGGGGGCTTTCGGCTATGGCTACACCTTC. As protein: CASSPTAPGAFGYGYTF.

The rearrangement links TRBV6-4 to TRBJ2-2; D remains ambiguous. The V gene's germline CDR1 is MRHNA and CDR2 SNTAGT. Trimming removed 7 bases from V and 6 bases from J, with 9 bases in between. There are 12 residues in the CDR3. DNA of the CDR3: TGTGCCAGCACCCTAACACCCGGGGAGCTGTTTTTT. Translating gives CASTLTPGELFF.

The DNA of the CDR3 is TGTGCCAGCAGCTTAGTCCCCACAGGGGGCTTCAGCATTCAGTACTTC. Its protein product is CASSLVPTGGFSIQYF. The rearrangement links TRBV7-8 to TRBJ2-4, with TRBD1 matching over 9 bases. The ends lost 1 base at V and 9 bases at J; junction bases unmatched: 10. Germline lookup yields CDR1 SGHVS and CDR2 FQNEAQ. CDR3 length equals 16 residues.

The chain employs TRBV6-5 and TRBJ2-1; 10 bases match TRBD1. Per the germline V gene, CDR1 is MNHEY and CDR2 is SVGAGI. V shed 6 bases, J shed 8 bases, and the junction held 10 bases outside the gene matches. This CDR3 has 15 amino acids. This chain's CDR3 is CASRSRDRGKDEQFF. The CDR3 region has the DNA TGTGCCAGCAGGTCCCGGGACAGGGGAAAGGATGAGCAGTTCTTC.

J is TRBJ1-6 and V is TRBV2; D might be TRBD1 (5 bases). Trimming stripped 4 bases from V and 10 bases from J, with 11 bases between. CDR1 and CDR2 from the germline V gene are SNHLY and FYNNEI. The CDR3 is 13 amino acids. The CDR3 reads CASSAGRGSPLHF. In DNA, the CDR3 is TGTGCCAGCAGTGCGGGGCGTGGCTCACCCCTCCACTTT.

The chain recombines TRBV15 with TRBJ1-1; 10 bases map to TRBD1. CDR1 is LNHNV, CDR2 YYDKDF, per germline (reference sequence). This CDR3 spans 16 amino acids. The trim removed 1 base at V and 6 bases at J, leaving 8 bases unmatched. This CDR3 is CATSRGETGGAAEAFF. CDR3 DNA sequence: TGTGCCACCAGCAGAGGAGAGACAGGGGGCGCGGCTGAAGCTTTCTTT.

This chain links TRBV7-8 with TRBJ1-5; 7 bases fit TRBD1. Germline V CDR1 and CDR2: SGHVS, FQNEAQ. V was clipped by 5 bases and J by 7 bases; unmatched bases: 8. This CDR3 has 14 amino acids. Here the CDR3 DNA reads TGTGCCAGCAGCCCAGACAGGGTAGAACAGCCCCAGCATTTT. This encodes CASSPDRVEQPQHF.

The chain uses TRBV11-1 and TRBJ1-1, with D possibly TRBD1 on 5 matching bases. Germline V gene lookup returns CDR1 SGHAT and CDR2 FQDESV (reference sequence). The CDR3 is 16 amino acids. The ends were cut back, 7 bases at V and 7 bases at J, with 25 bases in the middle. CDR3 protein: CASKRDGYDRTSEAFF. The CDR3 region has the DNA TGTGCCAGCAAAAGGGACGGTTACGATCGAACGAGTGAAGCTTTCTTT.

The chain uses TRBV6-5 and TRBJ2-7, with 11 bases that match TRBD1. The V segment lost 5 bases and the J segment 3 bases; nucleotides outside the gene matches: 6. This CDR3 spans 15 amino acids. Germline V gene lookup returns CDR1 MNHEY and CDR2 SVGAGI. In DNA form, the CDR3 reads TGTGCCAGCAGTCAGGGACAGGGGGGCATCTACGAGCAGTACTTC. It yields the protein CASSQGQGGIYEQYF.

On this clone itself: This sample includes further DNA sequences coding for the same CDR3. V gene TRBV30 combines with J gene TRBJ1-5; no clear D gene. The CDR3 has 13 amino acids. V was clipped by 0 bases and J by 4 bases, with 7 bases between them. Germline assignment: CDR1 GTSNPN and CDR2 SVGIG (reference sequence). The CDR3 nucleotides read TGTGCCTGGAGTGTATCTGAAAATCAGCCCCAGCATTTT. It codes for CAWSVSENQPQHF.

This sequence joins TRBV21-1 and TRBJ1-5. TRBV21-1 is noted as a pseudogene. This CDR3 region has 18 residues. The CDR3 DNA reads TGTGCCAGCAGCGATGATACAAGTATTATAGCAATCAGCGGGCCCCAGCATTTT. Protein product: CASSDDTSIIAISGPQHF.

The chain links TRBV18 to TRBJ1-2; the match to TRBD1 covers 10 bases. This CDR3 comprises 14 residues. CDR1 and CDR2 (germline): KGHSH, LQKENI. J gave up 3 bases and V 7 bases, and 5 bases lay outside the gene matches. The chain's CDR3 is CASLSGTGDYGYTF. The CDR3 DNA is TGTGCCAGCTTATCCGGGACAGGGGACTATGGCTACACCTTC.

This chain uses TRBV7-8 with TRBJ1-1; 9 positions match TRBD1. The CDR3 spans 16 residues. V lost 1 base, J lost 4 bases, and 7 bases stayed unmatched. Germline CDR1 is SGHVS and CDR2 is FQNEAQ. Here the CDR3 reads CASSLEQGARGTEAFF. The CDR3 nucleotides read TGTGCCAGCAGCTTAGAACAGGGGGCGCGGGGCACTGAAGCTTTCTTT.

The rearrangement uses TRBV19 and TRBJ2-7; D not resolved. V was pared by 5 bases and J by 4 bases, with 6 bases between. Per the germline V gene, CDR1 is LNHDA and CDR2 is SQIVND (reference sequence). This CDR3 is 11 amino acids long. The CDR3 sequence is CASSHQYEQYF. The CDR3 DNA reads TGTGCCAGTAGTCATCAGTACGAGCAGTACTTC.

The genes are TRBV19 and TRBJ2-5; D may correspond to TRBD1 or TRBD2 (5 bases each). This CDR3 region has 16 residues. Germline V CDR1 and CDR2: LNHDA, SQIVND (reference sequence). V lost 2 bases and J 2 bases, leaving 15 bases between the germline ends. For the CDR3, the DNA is TGTGCCAGTAGTATATTGGGGACGGGAAATCAAGAGACCCAGTACTTC. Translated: CASSILGTGNQETQYF.

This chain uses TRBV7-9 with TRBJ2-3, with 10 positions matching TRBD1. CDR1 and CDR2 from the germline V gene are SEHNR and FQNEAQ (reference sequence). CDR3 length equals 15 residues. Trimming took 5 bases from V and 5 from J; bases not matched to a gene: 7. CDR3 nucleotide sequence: TGTGCCAGCAGCCGACAGGGGGCATTAAGAGATACGCAGTATTTT. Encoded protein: CASSRQGALRDTQYF.

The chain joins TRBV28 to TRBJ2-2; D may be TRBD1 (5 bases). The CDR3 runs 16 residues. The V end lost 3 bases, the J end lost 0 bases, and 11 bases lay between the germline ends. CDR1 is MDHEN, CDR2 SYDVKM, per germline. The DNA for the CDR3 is TGTGCCAGCAGTTTCGTCGACAGCGCGAACACCGGGGAGCTGTTTTTT. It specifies CASSFVDSANTGELFF.